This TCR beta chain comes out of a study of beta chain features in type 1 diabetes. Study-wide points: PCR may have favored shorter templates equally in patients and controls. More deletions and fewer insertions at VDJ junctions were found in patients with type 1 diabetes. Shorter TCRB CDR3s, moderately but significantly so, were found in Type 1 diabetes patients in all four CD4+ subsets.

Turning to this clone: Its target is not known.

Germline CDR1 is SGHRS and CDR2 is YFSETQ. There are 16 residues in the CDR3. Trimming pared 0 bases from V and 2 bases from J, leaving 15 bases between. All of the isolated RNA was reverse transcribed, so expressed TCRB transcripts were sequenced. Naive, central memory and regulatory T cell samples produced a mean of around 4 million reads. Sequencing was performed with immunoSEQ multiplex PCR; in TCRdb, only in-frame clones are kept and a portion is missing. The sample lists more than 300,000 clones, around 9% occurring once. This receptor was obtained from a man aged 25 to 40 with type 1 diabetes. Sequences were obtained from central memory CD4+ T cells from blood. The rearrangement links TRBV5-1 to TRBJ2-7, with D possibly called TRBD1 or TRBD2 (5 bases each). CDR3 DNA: TGCGCCAGCAGCTTGGCATTTGGGGGTGTCACCTACGAGCAGTACTTC. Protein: CASSLAFGGVTYEQYF.